Sequencing of this T cell receptor beta chain was carried out in a study of graft-versus-host responses after intestinal transplantation. Worth noting for this clone: Its target is not known.

Per the germline V gene, CDR1 is LNHDA and CDR2 is SQIVND (reference sequence). The length of the CDR3 is 13 residues. V was clipped by 10 bases and J by 6 bases, with 16 bases between them. Libraries were prepared by immunoSEQ multiplex PCR; TCRdb keeps only in-frame clonotypes and omits some of them. The sample records over 45,000 clones, around 90% being singletons. This chain joins TRBV19 and TRBJ1-5; tentative D call: TRBD1 (6 bases). The specimen was unstimulated CD4+ T cells sorted from spleen or lymph node cells, collected before transplant. The clonotype was recovered from a human donor who was the organ donor for an intestinal transplant. The CDR3, as DNA: TGTGCCACTACAGAGGGGGTCAGTCAGCCCCAGCATTTT. Translating it yields CATTEGVSQPQHF.